This TCR beta chain was identified in a study of blood T cell repertoires in COVID-19. Study information: The analysed material was cDNA or gDNA that came from T cells, B-cell-depleted T cells, or PBMCs.

The germline V and J ends were trimmed by 6 bases and 5 bases, with 13 bases remaining between them. The CDR3 is made up of 13 amino acids. Germline lookup yields CDR1 KGHDR and CDR2 SFDVKD. Methods used by the authors: The authors estimated nucleated cell counts from reference gene primer amplification. Sequenced by immunoSEQ multiplex PCR; TCRdb stores in-frame clones only, minus some. The V and J calls and clone size were taken over from that table, and D and trimming were inferred from the DNA. This sample yields nearly 90,000 clones, of which about 91% are seen a single time; under 0.6% belongs to the top ten.

V gene TRBV24-1 combines with J gene TRBJ2-7, with TRBD1 as a possible D gene (6 bases). Sequenced material: peripheral blood. The sequence came from a man aged 60-69 years with acute or convalescent COVID-19. The DNA for the CDR3 is TGTGCCACCAGTCTAGGGACAATCCACGAGCAGTACTTC. Protein sequence: CATSLGTIHEQYF.